Below, 30 T cell receptor beta chains from the same sample are listed, as sequenced in a study of blood T cells in healthy people across ages (dated by TCRdb to the mid-2010s). Receptor libraries were prepared by 5' RACE. TCRdb names Illumina HiSeq 2500 as the instrument used. A second roughly 6 to 12 cycle PCR used a sample-barcoded 5' primer and a J-beta primer mix. TCRdb took the public reads, trimmed them with fastp at Q25, ran MiXCR for clone calling and kept in-frame beta chains. Identical CDR3 protein sequences are pooled into one entry, listed with their most common genes and DNA. The sample table records a few hundred thousand distinct CDR3 sequences; approximately 25% of these occur just once. About a fifth of the sample belongs to the ten largest clones. Sequenced: blood. Receptors originate from a woman aged 70-85 years in good health.

The V and J genes are TRBV7-2 and TRBJ1-6; 7 bases fit TRBD1. Germline lookup yields CDR1 SGHTA and CDR2 FQGNSA. The V segment lost 1 base and the J segment 7 bases; nucleotides outside the gene matches: 7. This CDR3 region has 16 residues. The CDR3 region has the DNA TGTGCCAGCAGCTTAGGTTCACAGGGGTGGAATTCACCCCTCCACTTT. As protein: CASSLGSQGWNSPLHF.

The CDR3 loop is CASSPKAGRETQYF. CDR3 nucleotides: TGTGCCAGCAGCCCGAAGGCAGGGAGGGAGACCCAGTACTTC. V gene TRBV7-2 combines with J gene TRBJ2-5; D is perhaps TRBD2 (6 bases). CDR3 length equals 14 residues. Between the trimmed V and J ends, which lost 5 bases and 5 bases, there was a span of 15 bases. In germline, CDR1 is SGHTA, CDR2 FQGNSA.

The V call is TRBV30, the J call TRBJ2-1, with 8 bases fitting TRBD2. Germline-derived CDR1 and CDR2 are GTSNPN and SVGIG (reference sequence). The ends lost 5 bases at V and 0 bases at J; junction bases unmatched: 3. CDR3 size: 14 residues. The CDR3 DNA reads TGTGCCTGGCAGGGGACTAGCTCCTACAATGAGCAGTTCTTC. Translation gives CAWQGTSSYNEQFF.

This clonotype has just a few counts. The V call is TRBV6-2 or TRBV6-3, the J call TRBJ1-2; TRBD1 is a possible D gene (6 bases). Trimming pared 6 bases from V and 4 bases from J, leaving 12 bases between. Germline values: CDR1 MNHEY, CDR2 SVGEGT. This CDR3 is built from 13 residues. The chain's CDR3 is CASSQGQIYGYTF. The CDR3 coding sequence is TGTGCCAGCAGCCAAGGACAGATCTATGGCTACACCTTC.

This clonotype was seen a few times. V and J are TRBV20-1 and TRBJ2-5; 12 positions match TRBD2. CDR1 DFQATT and CDR2 SNEGSKA come from the germline V gene (reference sequence). The junction had 0 bases not matched to a gene; V was cut back by 2 bases and J by 5 bases. The CDR3 is 13 residues long. The DNA of the CDR3 is TGCAGTGCTAGACTAGCGGGGGGGGAGACCCAGTACTTC. It encodes CSARLAGGETQYF.

This clonotype was seen only a few times. The V call is TRBV20-1, the J call TRBJ2-7; the D gene is possibly TRBD2 (6 bases). Trimming left V 6 bases short and J 5 bases short, with 17 bases between. CDR3 size: 13 residues. The V gene's germline CDR1 is DFQATT and CDR2 SNEGSKA (reference sequence). This CDR3 reads CSASGDGRHEQYF. The CDR3 DNA is TGCAGTGCGTCCGGGGATGGGAGGCACGAGCAGTACTTC.

Ten or more counts support this clonotype. The chain links TRBV11-2 to TRBJ2-3; D call uncertain. Germline CDR1 and CDR2: SGHAT and FQNNGV. The germline V and J ends were trimmed by 2 bases and 2 bases, with 11 bases remaining between them. This CDR3 has 15 residues. The CDR3 nucleotides are TGTGCCAGCAGCTTAATTCTGAGCCTCACAGATACGCAGTATTTT. This encodes CASSLILSLTDTQYF. Drawing the rest from reference TRBV11-2 and TRBJ2-3, the complete variable domain is EAGVAQSPRYKIIEKRQSVAFWCNPISGHATLYWYQQILGQGPKLLIQFQNNGVVDDSQLPKDRFSAERLKGVDSTLKIQPAKLEDSAVYLCASSLILSLTDTQYFGPGTRLTVL.

In this sample, this clonotype turned up a few times. CDR3 in amino acids: CASSQRPFSGQETQYF. CDR3 bases: TGTGCCAGCAGCCAGCGGCCCTTTAGCGGACAAGAGACCCAGTACTTC. The rearrangement uses TRBV7-3 and TRBJ2-5, with D perhaps TRBD2 (6 bases). The CDR3 extends over 16 amino acids. Germline V gene data show CDR1 as SGHTA and CDR2 as FQGTGA. V lost 5 bases and J lost 2, with 18 bases in between.

This rearrangement joins TRBV6-2 or TRBV6-3 to TRBJ2-7; the D is unclear. In germline, CDR1 is MNHEY, CDR2 SVGEGT. The ends were cut back, 8 bases at V and 7 bases at J, with 18 bases in the middle. The CDR3 spans 13 residues. The CDR3 is CASHRHGGGEQYF. The CDR3 DNA is TGTGCCAGCCACCGGCACGGCGGTGGAGAGCAGTACTTC.

The chain employs TRBV6-6 and TRBJ2-5, with 7 bases identical to TRBD2. The V segment lost 2 bases and the J segment 4 bases; nucleotides outside the gene matches: 1. Germline V CDR1 and CDR2: MNHNY, SVGAGI (reference sequence). The CDR3 extends over 13 amino acids. CDR3 amino acids: CASSYGEGETQYF. As DNA, the CDR3 is TGTGCCAGCAGTTACGGGGAGGGAGAGACCCAGTACTTC.

The V call is TRBV5-1, the J call TRBJ2-7; D is unresolved. The V end lost 0 bases, the J end lost 6 bases, and 13 bases lay between the germline ends. The CDR3 loop spans 14 amino acids. CDR1 SGHRS and CDR2 YFSETQ come from the germline V gene. The CDR3 DNA sequence: TGCGCCAGCAGCTTGGAGACTTCCGTGGGCGAGCAGTACTTC. Translating gives CASSLETSVGEQYF.

Here the CDR3 reads CSALRGNEQYF. CDR3 DNA sequence: TGCAGTGCACTCCGGGGAAACGAGCAGTACTTC. V is TRBV20-1 and J is TRBJ2-7; a possible D gene is TRBD2 (5 bases). CDR3 size: 11 residues. Germline CDR1 and CDR2: DFQATT and SNEGSKA (reference sequence). V was pared by 6 bases and J by 5 bases, with 11 bases between.

The chain couples TRBV29-1 to TRBJ1-2; 7 positions agree with TRBD1. The CDR3 runs 13 residues. The germline V gene has CDR1 SQVTM and CDR2 ANQGSEA. V trimming: 7 bases; J trimming: 0 bases; junction bases outside the gene matches: 5. CDR3 in DNA: TGCAGCGGCATACAGGGGCCTAACTATGGCTACACCTTC. It translates to CSGIQGPNYGYTF. The variable domain in full, completed from reference TRBV29-1 and TRBJ1-2, reads SAVISQKPSRDICQRGTSLTIQCQVDSQVTMMFWYRQQPGQSLTLIATANQGSEATYESGFVIDKFPISRPNLTFSTLTVSNMSPEDSSIYLCSGIQGPNYGYTFGSGTRLTVV.

This clonotype was observed a handful of times. This chain joins TRBV20-1 and TRBJ2-4, with TRBD2 matching over 10 bases. Germline CDR1 and CDR2: DFQATT and SNEGSKA (reference sequence). This CDR3 contains 15 residues. V lost 3 bases, J lost 6 bases, and 8 bases stayed unmatched. For the CDR3, the DNA is TGCAGTGCTAGTATGGCTAGCGGGGGTGGAAACATTCAGTACTTC. It translates to CSASMASGGGNIQYF.

This clonotype was counted only a few times. The V call is TRBV20-1, the J call TRBJ2-1; 8 bases align to TRBD2. This CDR3 comprises 16 residues. Germline loops: CDR1 DFQATT, CDR2 SNEGSKA (reference sequence). V lost 2 bases to trimming and J lost 4 bases; unmatched junction nucleotides: 10. The CDR3 is CSARRLAGGGYNEQFF. In nucleotides, the CDR3 is TGCAGTGCTAGAAGACTAGCCGGCGGGGGGTACAATGAGCAGTTCTTC.

J is TRBJ2-1 and V is TRBV12-3 or TRBV12-4, with 7 bases lining up with TRBD1. V gave up 8 bases and J gave up 4 bases; unmatched junction bases: 8. The CDR3 has 14 residues. The CDR3 coding sequence is TGTGCCAGCCTCTTCCGGGACAGATACAATGAGCAGTTCTTC. Translating gives CASLFRDRYNEQFF.

The chain carries TRBV20-1 and TRBJ2-3; TRBD2 aligns across 10 bases. J gave up 3 bases and V 5 bases, and 8 bases lay outside the gene matches. The CDR3 extends over 15 amino acids. The germline CDR1 and CDR2 sequences are DFQATT and SNEGSKA (reference sequence). CDR3 DNA sequence: TGCAGTGCTCCCAACCCTAGCGGGGGAACAGATACGCAGTATTTT. Translated: CSAPNPSGGTDTQYF.

This clonotype was recorded many times. J is TRBJ1-6 and V is TRBV12-3 or TRBV12-4, with D uncertain. V lost 6 bases and J 0 bases, leaving 9 bases between the germline ends. The CDR3 length is 15 residues. CDR3 coding DNA: TGTGCCAGCAGCCTAAGTAGCTCCTATAATTCACCCCTCCACTTT. This encodes CASSLSSSYNSPLHF.

The chain recombines TRBV4-1 with TRBJ1-5; D gene unclear. CDR3 length equals 13 residues. Germline CDR1 and CDR2: MGHRA and YSYEKL. V was clipped by 0 bases and J by 4 bases, with 4 bases between them. The DNA of the CDR3 is TGCGCCAGCAGCCAAGATTGGAATCAGCCCCAGCATTTT. Translated, it gives CASSQDWNQPQHF.

This clonotype was counted between two and nine times. CDR3 sequence (DNA): TGTGCCAGCAGGAGGGATCGGTACTTC. It specifies CASRRDRYF. The chain combines TRBV27 with TRBJ2-5, with a tentative D call TRBD2 (5 bases). Germline assignment: CDR1 MNHEY and CDR2 SMNVEV (reference sequence). The CDR3 length is 9 residues. The V and J ends lost 6 bases and 13 bases respectively, with 9 bases between them.

CDR3 sequence reads: CASSLAYPGANYGYTF. The CDR3 nucleotides are TGCGCCAGCAGCTTGGCCTACCCGGGAGCTAACTATGGCTACACCTTC. J is TRBJ1-2 and V is TRBV5-1, with D unclear. The V end lost 0 bases, the J end lost 0 bases, and 12 bases lay between the germline ends. Germline V gives CDR1 SGHRS, CDR2 YFSETQ. The CDR3 runs 16 residues.

V usage is TRBV29-1 and J usage is TRBJ1-4, with D possibly TRBD1 on 5 matching bases. The V end was cut by 7 bases, the J end by 8 bases, with 17 bases between. Germline-derived CDR1 and CDR2 are SQVTM and ANQGSEA. The CDR3 spans 13 residues. The CDR3 spells CSAQAGRGEKLFF. The CDR3 bases are TGCAGCGCGCAAGCGGGGCGGGGGGAAAAACTGTTTTTT.

V gene TRBV7-7 combines with J gene TRBJ2-5, with D possibly matching TRBD2 (6 bases). V shed 5 bases and J shed 5 bases, with 18 bases lying between them. The CDR3 length is 15 residues. Germline V gene sequence: CDR1 SSHAT, CDR2 FNYEAQ (reference sequence). As DNA, the CDR3 is TGTGCCAGCAGCCATTCGGGGGACCTGCGGGAGACCCAGTACTTC. Residues: CASSHSGDLRETQYF.

This chain connects TRBV7-9 to TRBJ2-5; 7 nucleotides match TRBD2. Germline CDR1 reads SEHNR; CDR2 reads FQNEAQ (reference sequence). V dropped 5 bases and J dropped 5; count of bases not matched to a gene: 5. The CDR3 has 13 residues. CDR3 sequence reads: CASSPAGWETQYF. CDR3 nucleotide sequence: TGTGCCAGCAGCCCAGCGGGATGGGAGACCCAGTACTTC.

This clonotype was picked up a small number of times. This chain joins TRBV19 and TRBJ2-5; the D gene is possibly TRBD2 (6 bases). With the DNA end fitting TRBJ2-1 better, the J assignment may be wrong. The germline CDR1 and CDR2 sequences are LNHDA and SQIVND (reference sequence). CDR3 length equals 15 residues. The CDR3 here is CASSVTSLTNNEQFF. In DNA form, the CDR3 reads TGTGCCAGTAGCGTAACTAGCCTGACCAACAATGAGCAGTTCTTC.

This clonotype turned up a few times. This chain connects TRBV9 to TRBJ1-4; D remains unclear. The CDR3 is 15 residues long. Trimming pared 0 bases from V and 2 bases from J, leaving 8 bases between. Germline V gene lookup returns CDR1 SGDLS and CDR2 YYNGEE. CDR3 coding DNA: TGTGCCAGCAGCGTAGGTCGGTTTACTAATGAAAAACTGTTTTTT. This gives the protein CASSVGRFTNEKLFF.

This clonotype was detected a few times. The rearrangement joins TRBV4-2 to TRBJ2-5; tentative D call: TRBD1 (5 bases). Germline CDR1 LGHNA, CDR2 YNFKEQ. CDR3 length: 13 amino acids. Trimming left V 4 bases short and J 7 bases short, with 13 bases between. CDR3 in amino acids: CASSLEATGTQYF. Written as DNA, the CDR3 is TGTGCCAGCAGCCTTGAGGCCACAGGGACCCAGTACTTC.

A few counts support this clonotype. This chain joins TRBV6-5 and TRBJ1-6, with D unclear. The CDR3 length is 15 residues. CDR1 and CDR2 (germline): MNHEY, SVGAGI. Trimming removed 0 bases at V and 7 bases at J, with 10 bases between. The CDR3 bases are TGTGCCAGCAGTTACTCACAGCGGAGAAATTCACCCCTCCACTTT. As protein: CASSYSQRRNSPLHF.

The rearrangement uses TRBV6-1 and TRBJ1-2; possible D gene TRBD1, 6 bases. V was cut by 0 bases and J by 2 bases, with 7 bases left in between. Germline values: CDR1 MNHNS, CDR2 SASEGT. The CDR3 contains 14 residues. DNA of the CDR3: TGTGCCAGCAGTGAAGCAACAGGGAACTATGGCTACACCTTC. Amino acid sequence: CASSEATGNYGYTF.

The chain couples TRBV9 to TRBJ2-5; D is undetermined. Germline V gene data show CDR1 as SGDLS and CDR2 as YYNGEE. V gave up 4 bases and J gave up 5 bases, with 18 bases separating them. CDR3 length equals 15 residues. CDR3 protein: CASSPRAPSTETQYF. The CDR3 DNA is TGTGCCAGCAGCCCACGGGCCCCTTCAACGGAGACCCAGTACTTC.